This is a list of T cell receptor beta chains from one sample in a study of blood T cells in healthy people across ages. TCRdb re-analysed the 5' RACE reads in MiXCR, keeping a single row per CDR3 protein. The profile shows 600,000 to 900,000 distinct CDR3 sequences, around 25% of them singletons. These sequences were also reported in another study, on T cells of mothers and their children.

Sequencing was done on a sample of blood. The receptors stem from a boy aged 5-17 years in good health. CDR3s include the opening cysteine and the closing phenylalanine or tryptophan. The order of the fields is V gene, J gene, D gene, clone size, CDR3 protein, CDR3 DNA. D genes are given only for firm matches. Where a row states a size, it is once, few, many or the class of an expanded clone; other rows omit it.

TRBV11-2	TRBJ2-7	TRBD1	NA	CASSTRQGERNEQYF	TGTGCCAGCAGCACCCGACAGGGGGAACGTAACGAGCAGTACTTC
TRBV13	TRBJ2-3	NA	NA	CASSPQSTDTQYF	TGTGCCAGCAGCCCCCAATCCACAGATACGCAGTATTTT
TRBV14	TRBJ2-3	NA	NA	CASSRSIITDTQYF	TGTGCCAGCAGCCGATCTATTATCACAGATACGCAGTATTTT
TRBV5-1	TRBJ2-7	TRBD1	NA	CASSLADRSTYEQYF	TGCGCCAGCAGCTTGGCGGACAGGAGTACCTACGAGCAGTACTTC
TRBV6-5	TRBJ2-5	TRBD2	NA	CASSSTSGGSETQYF	TGTGCCAGCAGTTCGACTAGCGGGGGTTCGGAGACCCAGTACTTC
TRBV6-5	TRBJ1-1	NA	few	CASSYRQTNTEAFF	TGTGCCAGCAGTTACCGACAAACCAACACTGAAGCTTTCTTT
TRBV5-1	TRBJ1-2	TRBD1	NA	CASSRTGAPYGYTF	TGCGCCAGCAGCCGGACAGGGGCCCCGTATGGCTACACCTTC
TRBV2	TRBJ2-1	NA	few	CASSEPHGTTYNEQFF	TGTGCCAGCAGTGAACCCCACGGGACGACTTACAATGAGCAGTTCTTC
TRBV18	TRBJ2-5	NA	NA	CASSIAGTYQETQYF	TGTGCCAGCTCAATAGCCGGGACTTATCAAGAGACCCAGTACTTC
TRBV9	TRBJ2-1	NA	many	CASSVGGQGNNEQFF	TGTGCCAGCAGCGTAGGGGGGCAAGGGAACAATGAGCAGTTCTTC
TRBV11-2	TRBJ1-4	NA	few	CASRSQGRGNEKLFF	TGTGCCAGCAGGTCCCAGGGTCGGGGTAATGAAAAACTGTTTTTT
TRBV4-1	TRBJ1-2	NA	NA	CASSQGSSGYYGYTF	TGCGCCAGCAGCCAAGGGAGCTCGGGTTACTATGGCTACACCTTC
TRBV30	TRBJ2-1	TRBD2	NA	CAWSPFSGGDEQFF	TGTGCCTGGAGTCCCTTTAGCGGGGGTGATGAGCAGTTCTTC
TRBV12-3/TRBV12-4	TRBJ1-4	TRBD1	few	CASGPDRAEEKLFF	TGTGCCAGCGGACCGGACAGGGCGGAGGAAAAACTGTTTTTT
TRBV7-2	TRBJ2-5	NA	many	CASSLGAGRETQYF	TGTGCCAGCAGCTTGGGGGCTGGGAGAGAGACCCAGTACTTC
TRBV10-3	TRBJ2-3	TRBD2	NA	CAIRGGKVAGLPGDTQYF	TGTGCCATCAGGGGAGGTAAGGTAGCGGGGCTTCCGGGAGATACGCAGTATTTT
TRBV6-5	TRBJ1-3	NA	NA	CASSYSPRRNTGNTIYF	TGTGCCAGCAGTTACTCCCCTCGACGGAATACTGGAAACACCATATATTTT
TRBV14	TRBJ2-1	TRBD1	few	CASSQGNRGEQFF	TGTGCCAGCAGCCAAGGAAACAGGGGTGAGCAGTTCTTC
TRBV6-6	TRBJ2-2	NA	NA	CASSFGRGNTGELFF	TGTGCCAGCAGTTTCGGCAGGGGGAACACCGGGGAGCTGTTTTTT
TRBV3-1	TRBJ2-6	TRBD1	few	CASSQDLLSKGTGALSGANVLTF	TGTGCCAGCAGCCAAGATCTTCTTTCTAAGGGGACAGGGGCGCTCTCTGGGGCCAACGTCCTGACTTTC
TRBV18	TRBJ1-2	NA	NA	CASSPQGVSGYTF	TGTGCCAGCTCACCACAGGGGGTGAGTGGCTACACCTTC
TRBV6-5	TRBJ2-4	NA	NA	CASSQAAKNIQYF	TGTGCCAGCTCTCAGGCGGCCAAAAACATTCAGTACTTC
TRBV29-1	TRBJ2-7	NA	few	CSVLSSGSYEQYF	TGCAGCGTCCTGAGTTCAGGCTCCTACGAGCAGTACTTC
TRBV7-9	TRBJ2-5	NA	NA	CATRTDYQETQYF	TGTGCCACCAGGACGGATTACCAAGAGACCCAGTACTTC
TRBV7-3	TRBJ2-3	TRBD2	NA	CASSLIAGGGDTQYF	TGTGCCAGCAGCTTAATCGCGGGGGGAGGAGATACGCAGTATTTT
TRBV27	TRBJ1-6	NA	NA	CASSFEPSSYNSPLHF	TGTGCCAGCAGTTTTGAACCGAGCTCCTATAATTCACCCCTCCACTTT
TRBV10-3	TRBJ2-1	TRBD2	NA	CAISESLEGGNEQFF	TGTGCCATCAGTGAGTCGCTTGAGGGAGGGAATGAGCAGTTCTTC
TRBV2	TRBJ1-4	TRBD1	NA	CASSEGLDRGNEELFF	TGTGCCAGCAGTGAAGGTTTGGACAGGGGGAATGAAGAACTGTTTTTT
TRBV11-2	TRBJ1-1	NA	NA	CASSVMDLGVTEAFF	TGTGCCAGCAGCGTTATGGACCTCGGGGTCACTGAAGCTTTCTTT
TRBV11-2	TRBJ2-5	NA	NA	CASSPRNRARRTGAQYF	TGTGCCAGCAGCCCCCGGAACCGGGCTCGTCGGACGGGGGCCCAGTACTTC
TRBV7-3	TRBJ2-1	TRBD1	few	CASSVTGTEQFF	TGTGCCAGCAGCGTGACAGGGACTGAGCAGTTCTTC
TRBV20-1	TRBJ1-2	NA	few	CSAFTSAGYGYTF	TGCAGTGCCTTCACGAGCGCGGGCTATGGCTACACCTTC
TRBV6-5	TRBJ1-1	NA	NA	CASSRPPGTTEAFF	TGTGCCAGCAGCCGACCCCCCGGGACCACTGAAGCTTTCTTT
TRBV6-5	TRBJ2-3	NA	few	CASSRLGADTQYF	TGTGCCAGCAGCCGACTCGGAGCAGATACGCAGTATTTT
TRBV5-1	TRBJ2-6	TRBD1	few	CASSPRTGGSGANVLTF	TGCGCCAGCAGCCCCCGGACAGGGGGCTCTGGGGCCAACGTCCTGACTTTC
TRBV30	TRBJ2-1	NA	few	CAWRGRGNEQFF	TGTGCCTGGAGGGGTAGGGGTAATGAGCAGTTCTTC
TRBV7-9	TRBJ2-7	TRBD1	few	CASSFAGTGVNEQYF	TGTGCCAGCAGCTTCGCCGGGACAGGGGTGAACGAGCAGTACTTC
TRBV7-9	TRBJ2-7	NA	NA	CACSHRREGVYEQYF	TGTGCCTGCAGCCATCGGAGGGAAGGAGTCTACGAGCAGTACTTC
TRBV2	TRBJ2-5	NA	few	CASRKLEGETQYF	TGTGCCAGCAGGAAGCTAGAGGGGGAGACCCAGTACTTC
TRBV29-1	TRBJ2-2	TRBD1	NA	CSGGQGNTGELFF	TGCAGCGGCGGACAGGGGAACACCGGGGAGCTGTTTTTT
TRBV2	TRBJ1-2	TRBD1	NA	CASAPGPGQGPSGDGYTF	TGTGCCAGCGCCCCCGGCCCGGGACAGGGTCCAAGTGGGGATGGCTACACCTTC
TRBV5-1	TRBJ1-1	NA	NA	CASSLADLNTEAFF	TGCGCCAGCAGCTTGGCCGACCTCAACACTGAAGCTTTCTTT
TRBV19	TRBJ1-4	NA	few	CASSMSRGPNEKLFF	TGTGCCAGTAGTATGAGCCGGGGCCCTAATGAAAAACTGTTTTTT
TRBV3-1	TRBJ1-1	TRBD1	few	CASSQERGLGAFF	TGTGCCAGCAGCCAGGAAAGGGGGCTGGGAGCTTTCTTT
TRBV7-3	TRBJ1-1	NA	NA	CASSSDSGVTEAFF	TGTGCCAGCAGCTCCGACTCCGGGGTCACTGAAGCTTTCTTT
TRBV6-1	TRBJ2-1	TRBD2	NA	CASGTSGYNEQFF	TGTGCCAGCGGGACTAGCGGGTACAATGAGCAGTTCTTC
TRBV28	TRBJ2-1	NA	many	CASSRRSSYNEQFF	TGTGCCAGCAGTCGGAGGAGCTCCTACAATGAGCAGTTCTTC
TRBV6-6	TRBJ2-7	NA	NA	CASSYEYIPGGHEQYF	TGTGCCAGCAGTTACGAATATATCCCGGGCGGCCACGAGCAGTACTTC
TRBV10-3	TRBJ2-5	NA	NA	CVISGNGQGGDGEQYF	TGTGTCATCAGTGGGAACGGACAGGGAGGGGATGGGGAGCAGTACTTC
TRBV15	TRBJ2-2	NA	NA	CATSRDVRDGRELFF	TGTGCCACCAGCAGAGACGTAAGAGATGGCCGGGAGCTGTTTTTT
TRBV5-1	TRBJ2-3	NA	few	CASSLRGTDTDTQYF	TGCGCCAGCAGCTTGAGGGGTACGGACACAGATACGCAGTATTTT
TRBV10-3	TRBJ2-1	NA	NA	CAISESAGPSGGHEQFF	TGTGCCATCAGTGAGTCGGCGGGACCCAGCGGTGGGCATGAGCAGTTCTTC
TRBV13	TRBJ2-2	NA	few	CASSHDGGRDTGELFF	TGTGCCAGCAGCCACGACGGGGGGCGGGACACCGGGGAGCTGTTTTTT
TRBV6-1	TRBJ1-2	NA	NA	CASSGGWEKANYGYTF	TGTGCCAGCAGTGGGGGGTGGGAGAAGGCTAACTATGGCTACACCTTC
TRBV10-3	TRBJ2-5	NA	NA	CAISESKPAQETQYF	TGTGCCATCAGTGAGTCGAAGCCCGCCCAAGAGACCCAGTACTTC
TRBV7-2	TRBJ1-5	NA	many	CASSFAGQGNQPQHF	TGTGCCAGCAGCTTCGCTGGTCAGGGCAATCAGCCCCAGCATTTT
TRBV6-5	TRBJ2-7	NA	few	CASAPWGTNSYEQYF	TGTGCCAGCGCACCCTGGGGCACCAACTCCTACGAGCAGTACTTC
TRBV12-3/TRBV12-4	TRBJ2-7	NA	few	CASSLSPDKISTFF	TGTGCCAGCAGTTTAAGCCCCGATAAGATTAGTACGTTCTTC
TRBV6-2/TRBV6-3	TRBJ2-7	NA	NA	CASTLLGGEGFYEQYF	TGTGCCAGCACCTTACTAGGAGGAGAGGGGTTCTACGAGCAGTACTTC